These T cell receptor beta chains were read from a single sample in a study of T cell responses to AZD1222 COVID-19 vaccine. The repertoire was sequenced with immunoSEQ multiplex PCR; TCRdb's copy has only in-frame clones and lacks some. The sample yields tens of thousands of clones, around 88% seen once. This material consisted of peripheral blood, taken 28 days after the second AZD1222 dose. These receptors all come from an adult who received the AZD1222 COVID-19 vaccine. CDR3s include the opening cysteine and the closing phenylalanine or tryptophan. A D gene is named only where the DNA matches it firmly. Size is omitted from some rows. Given values are once, few, many or a class for expanded clones.

d_call cdr3_length j_call v_call clone_size cdr3_aa cdr3_nt
TRBD1 15 TRBJ2-1 TRBV5-8 - CASSPGTGPYNEQFF TGTGCCAGCAGCCCTGGGACAGGACCGTACAATGAGCAGTTCTTC
- 13 TRBJ2-7 TRBV29-1 - CSVEIGTLYEQYF TGCAGCGTTGAAATTGGGACTTTATACGAGCAGTACTTC
- 14 TRBJ1-2 TRBV27 - CASSLQGGGGGYTF TGTGCCAGCAGTCTACAGGGAGGAGGCGGTGGCTACACCTTC
- 15 TRBJ2-5 TRBV24-1 once CATSDPGLGAETQYF TGTGCCACCAGTGATCCCGGGTTGGGGGCAGAGACCCAGTACTTC
- 14 TRBJ1-2 TRBV27 - CASSLVRAASGYTF TGTGCCAGCAGTTTGGTGCGCGCGGCTAGCGGCTACACCTTC
- 14 TRBJ1-2 TRBV15 - CATSRAGALYGYTF TGTGCCACCAGCAGAGCTGGGGCTCTTTATGGCTACACCTTC
- 16 TRBJ2-1 TRBV6-1 - CASSEAAGSPYNEQFF TGTGCCAGCAGTGAAGCGGCAGGATCGCCCTACAATGAGCAGTTCTTC
TRBD1 13 TRBJ1-2 TRBV19 - CASSTYRGYGYTF TGTGCCAGTAGTACCTACAGGGGCTATGGCTACACCTTC
- 17 TRBJ2-3 TRBV3-1/TRBV3-2 - CASSPGGGTGVTDTQYF TGTGCCAGCAGCCCAGGCGGCGGTACTGGGGTGACAGATACGCAGTATTTT
- 17 TRBJ1-6 TRBV5-1 once CASSLSGRPRDNSPLHF TGCGCCAGCAGCTTGTCAGGACGGCCTCGGGATAATTCACCCCTCCACTTT
TRBD2 15 TRBJ2-3 TRBV5-1 - CASSLSSGTWDTQYF TGCGCCAGCAGCTTGTCTAGCGGGACTTGGGATACGCAGTATTTT
TRBD2 20 TRBJ2-3 TRBV5-1 - CASSLQGQSPGLASTDTQYF TGCGCCAGCAGCTTACAGGGGCAAAGTCCGGGACTAGCGAGCACAGATACGCAGTATTTT
TRBD1 11 TRBJ2-7 TRBV7-9 - CASGQAREQYF TGTGCCAGCGGACAGGCCAGGGAGCAGTACTTC
TRBD1 11 TRBJ2-3 TRBV7-9 - CASRTGVTQYF TGTGCCAGCAGGACAGGGGTTACGCAGTATTTT
- 13 TRBJ1-2 TRBV14 - CASSRDGAYGYTF TGTGCCAGCAGCCGGGACGGTGCCTATGGCTACACCTTC
- 13 TRBJ2-5 TRBV7-9 - CASIRTDQETQYF TGTGCCAGCATCCGGACAGATCAAGAGACCCAGTACTTC
- 16 TRBJ1-2 TRBV30 - CAWTSPSRWINYGYTF TGTGCCTGGACCTCCCCGTCTAGGTGGATTAACTATGGCTACACCTTC
- 17 TRBJ2-3 TRBV29-1 - CSVNDYPRGGISDTQYF TGCAGCGTGAACGACTACCCAAGGGGGGGGATCTCGGATACGCAGTATTTT
TRBD1 20 TRBJ1-6 TRBV10-3 - CAISESVLRGRGRSNSPLHF TGTGCCATCAGTGAGTCGGTTCTCAGGGGGCGAGGGAGGAGTAATTCACCCCTCCACTTT
- 15 TRBJ2-3 TRBV5-1 - CASSSYSEPTDTQYF TGCGCCAGCAGCTCGTACAGTGAACCCACAGATACGCAGTATTTT
TRBD1 15 TRBJ1-6 TRBV6-4 - CASSGQGFYNSPLHF TGTGCCAGCAGCGGACAGGGGTTTTATAATTCACCCCTCCACTTT
- 17 TRBJ1-1 TRBV18 - CASSPRGGGSLGTEAFF TGTGCCAGCTCACCACGGGGGGGTGGATCTCTCGGCACTGAAGCTTTCTTT
- 14 TRBJ2-3 TRBV7-8 - CASSLGQGGDTQYF TGTGCCAGCAGCTTAGGGCAGGGCGGAGATACGCAGTATTTT
- 15 TRBJ2-7 TRBV4-3 - CASSQDLRNLYEQYF TGCGCCAGCAGCCAAGATTTGCGGAATTTATACGAGCAGTACTTC
- 14 TRBJ2-2 TRBV10-3 - CAISESPHTGELFF TGTGCCATCAGTGAGTCCCCGCACACCGGGGAGCTGTTTTTT
TRBD1 15 TRBJ2-2 TRBV10-3 - CAISYGQGAIGELFF TGTGCCATCAGTTACGGACAGGGGGCGATCGGGGAGCTGTTTTTT
- 13 TRBJ2-2 TRBV27 - CASSLSNTGELFF TGTGCCAGCAGTTTATCGAACACCGGGGAGCTGTTTTTT
- 15 TRBJ1-6 TRBV3-1/TRBV3-2 - CASSSSGGAGSPLHF TGTGCCAGCAGCTCCAGTGGGGGGGCAGGTTCACCCCTCCACTTT
- 14 TRBJ2-3 TRBV25-1 - CASSEVSNSYTQYF TGTGCCAGCAGTGAAGTGTCTAACTCATATACGCAGTATTTT
TRBD1 15 TRBJ1-2 TRBV19 - CASSIAGTGGYGYTF TGTGCCAGTAGTATAGCGGGGACAGGGGGCTATGGCTACACCTTC
TRBD2 13 TRBJ2-1 TRBV6-5 - CASSRGSRNEQFF TGTGCCAGCAGCCGCGGGAGTCGGAATGAGCAGTTCTTC
- 16 TRBJ2-2 TRBV6-5 few CASSYGRVGNTGELFF TGTGCCAGCAGTTACGGAAGGGTCGGAAACACCGGGGAGCTGTTTTTT
- 14 TRBJ2-7 TRBV7-9 - CASSPHGESYEQYF TGTGCCAGCAGCCCGCACGGGGAGTCCTACGAGCAGTACTTC
- 14 TRBJ1-2 TRBV5-1 - CASGEGASNYGYTF TGCGCCAGCGGGGAGGGAGCCTCTAACTATGGCTACACCTTC
- 15 TRBJ2-7 TRBV2 - CASRETIWGDREQYF TGTGCCAGCAGGGAGACTATTTGGGGGGACCGGGAGCAGTACTTC
TRBD2 14 TRBJ2-1 TRBV6-5 - CASSPAGVRNEQFF TGTGCCAGCAGTCCCGCGGGAGTACGCAATGAGCAGTTCTTC
- 13 TRBJ1-5 TRBV19 - CASSLGYNQPQHF TGTGCCAGTAGCCTCGGGTACAATCAGCCCCAGCATTTT
- 14 TRBJ2-3 TRBV7-7 - CASSSTSSTNTQYF TGTGCCAGCAGCTCTACTAGTTCCACAAATACGCAGTATTTT
- 12 TRBJ2-2 TRBV24-1 once CATSDDARELFF TGTGCCACCAGTGATGATGCCAGGGAGCTGTTTTTT
TRBD1 14 TRBJ2-5 TRBV9 - CASNKGQGIETQYF TGTGCCAGCAACAAAGGACAGGGGATCGAGACCCAGTACTTC
- 15 TRBJ2-3 TRBV27 - CASSLVDPLTDTQYF TGTGCCAGCAGTTTGGTAGATCCCCTCACAGATACGCAGTATTTT
TRBD1 14 TRBJ1-1 TRBV30 - CAWSNDRGWTEAFF TGTGCCTGGAGTAACGACAGGGGATGGACTGAAGCTTTCTTT
TRBD1 15 TRBJ2-2 TRBV19 - CASSGQGVYGGELFF TGTGCCAGTAGCGGCCAGGGGGTGTATGGCGGGGAGCTGTTTTTT
- 14 TRBJ2-7 TRBV2 - CASSEARSGAEQYF TGTGCCAGCAGTGAAGCGCGATCTGGGGCCGAGCAGTACTTC
- 13 TRBJ1-4 TRBV12-3/TRBV12-4 - CASSWTEDEKLFF TGTGCCAGCAGCTGGACAGAAGATGAAAAACTGTTTTTT
- 15 TRBJ2-2 TRBV7-6 few CASTPRAGAGGELFF TGTGCCAGCACCCCTCGTGCAGGGGCGGGCGGGGAGCTGTTTTTT
- 15 TRBJ1-5 TRBV10-2 once CASSVEGWANQPQHF TGCGCCAGCAGTGTTGAAGGGTGGGCCAATCAGCCCCAGCATTTT
- 14 TRBJ2-5 TRBV5-1 - CASSLGQPGETQYF TGCGCCAGCAGCTTGGGACAGCCAGGGGAGACCCAGTACTTC
TRBD1 18 TRBJ1-1 TRBV5-1 - CASSPRWGTGEVGTEAFF TGCGCCAGCAGCCCGCGGTGGGGGACAGGGGAGGTTGGGACTGAAGCTTTCTTT
- 13 TRBJ2-2 TRBV3-1/TRBV3-2 few CASRQENTGELFF TGTGCCAGCAGACAGGAAAACACCGGGGAGCTGTTTTTT
TRBD1 14 TRBJ1-2 TRBV11-2 - CASSTGTGNYGYTF TGTGCCAGCAGCACCGGGACAGGGAACTATGGCTACACCTTC
- 16 TRBJ2-4 TRBV5-4 - CASSSYRAGAKNIQYF TGTGCCAGCAGCTCCTATCGGGCAGGAGCCAAAAACATTCAGTACTTC
TRBD1 15 TRBJ2-5 TRBV11-2 - CASSLGRTGQETQYF TGTGCCAGCAGCTTAGGCCGGACAGGGCAAGAGACCCAGTACTTC
TRBD2 17 TRBJ2-2 TRBV3-1/TRBV3-2 - CASSQDWGLAGFGELFF TGTGCCAGCAGCCAAGATTGGGGACTAGCGGGATTCGGGGAGCTGTTTTTT
TRBD2 18 TRBJ2-3 TRBV13 - CASSLGTSGRAMGDTQYF TGTGCCAGCAGCCTTGGGACTAGCGGGAGGGCCATGGGAGATACGCAGTATTTT
- 14 TRBJ1-5 TRBV19 - CASSIVGGNQPQHF TGTGCCAGTAGTATAGTTGGGGGCAATCAGCCCCAGCATTTT
- 12 TRBJ2-1 TRBV9 - CASSPGWTEQFF TGTGCCAGCAGCCCAGGCTGGACTGAGCAGTTCTTC
- 15 TRBJ2-5 TRBV6-5 - CASSFRRAEGETQYF TGTGCCAGCAGTTTCCGGCGCGCGGAGGGGGAGACCCAGTACTTC
TRBD2 15 TRBJ2-7 TRBV27 once CASSLGLAYSYEQYF TGTGCCAGCAGTTTGGGACTAGCGTACTCCTACGAGCAGTACTTC